This T cell receptor beta chain emerged from a study of early T cells in non-severe SARS-CoV-2 infection. Study information: The authors sequenced bulk RNA from unsorted whole blood, leaving chains unpaired. Study-wide points: Lookups in VDJdb leaned toward anti-spike CD8 responses and missed private and CD4 specificities.

On this clonotype itself: Its specificity is unknown.

Attached unique molecular identifiers marked individual cDNA molecules. TCRdb reanalysed the 5' RACE reads using MiXCR and keeps one entry per CDR3 protein. The sample lists roughly 80,000 distinct CDR3 sequences, more than 13% occurring once. The CDR3 consists of 11 residues. V shed 5 bases and J shed 5 bases, with 6 bases lying between them. Germline-derived CDR1 and CDR2 are SEHNR and FQNEAQ (reference sequence). This TCR was sampled from an adult who was a healthcare worker with PCR-confirmed SARS-CoV-2 infection or an uninfected control (not recorded which). The chain recombines TRBV7-9 with TRBJ2-5; D gene ambiguous. Input material: whole blood. DNA for the CDR3: TGTGCCAGCAGCCCGTTTGAGACCCAGTACTTC. Residues: CASSPFETQYF.